Each of the 27 T cell receptor beta chains below was sequenced from the same sample in a study of blood T cell repertoires in COVID-19. Method: immunoSEQ multiplex PCR; TCRdb's copy keeps in-frame clones and lacks some. The sample holds 95,000 to 150,000 clones, over 65% seen once. The sequencing input was peripheral blood. The receptor set was obtained from a woman between 65 and 79 years old with acute or convalescent COVID-19.

This clone was recorded once. The chain joins TRBV4-3 to TRBJ2-3; tentatively, D is TRBD2 (6 bases). V lost 2 bases, J lost 5 bases, and 17 bases lay in between. The CDR3 consists of 16 residues. Germline V gives CDR1 LGHNA, CDR2 YSLEER. CDR3 DNA sequence: TGCGCCAGCAGCCAACGATCGGGGGTAAAGGGAGATACGCAGTATTTT. It encodes CASSQRSGVKGDTQYF.

This chain connects TRBV5-6 to TRBJ1-4, with 7 bases identical to TRBD1. J lost 7 bases, V lost 4 bases, and 7 bases had no gene match. The V gene's germline CDR1 is SGHDT and CDR2 YYEEEE. There are 14 residues in the CDR3. In DNA, the CDR3 is TGTGCCAGCAGCCAGGACCCAGGGGGTGAAAAACTGTTTTTT. This sequence encodes CASSQDPGGEKLFF. The variable domain in full, completed from reference TRBV5-6 and TRBJ1-4, reads DAGVTQSPTHLIKTRGQQVTLRCSPKSGHDTVSWYQQALGQGPQFIFQYYEEEERQRGNFPDRFSGHQFPNYSSELNVNALLLGDSALYLCASSQDPGGEKLFFGSGTQLSVL.

This clone was seen only a few times. This chain links TRBV19 with TRBJ1-5, with TRBD1 matching 10 bases. The V gene's germline CDR1 is LNHDA and CDR2 SQIVND (reference sequence). V lost 7 bases and J lost 5; bases outside the gene matches: 2. The CDR3 length is 13 residues. Here the CDR3 DNA reads TGTGCCAGTAATGACAGGGGGCATCAGCCCCAGCATTTT. It codes for CASNDRGHQPQHF.

In nucleotides, the CDR3 is TGTGCCAGCAGCGCCGACAGCCTCACTGAAGCTTTCTTT. Amino acids: CASSADSLTEAFF. The chain has TRBV9 and TRBJ1-1; maybe TRBD1 (5 bases). The germline CDR1 and CDR2 sequences are SGDLS and YYNGEE. CDR3 length: 13 residues. V was trimmed by 3 bases and J by 4 bases, leaving 10 bases between them.

The chain joins TRBV12-3 or TRBV12-4 to TRBJ1-2, with 7 bases fitting TRBD1. After removal of 5 bases from V and 2 bases from J, the junction contained 2 bases not matched to a gene. The CDR3 sequence is 13 residues long. This CDR3 reads CASSQQGNYGYTF. The CDR3 DNA sequence: TGTGCCAGCAGTCAACAGGGGAACTATGGCTACACCTTC.

The CDR3 protein is CASSPTSGYSGNTIYF. In DNA, the CDR3 is TGTGCCAGCTCGCCCACGTCCGGGTACTCTGGAAACACCATATATTTT. The V call is TRBV18, the J call TRBJ1-3; D is unclear. The CDR3 spans 16 residues. CDR1 and CDR2 from the germline V gene are KGHSH and LQKENI. V lost 6 bases and J lost 0, with 15 bases in between.

As to this clone: One end of the junction varies from germline; a read error may be responsible. The chain employs TRBV12-3 or TRBV12-4 and TRBJ1-6; D gene uncertain. This CDR3 has 13 amino acids. CDR3: CASTPLYSSPLHF. CDR3 sequence (DNA): TGTGCCAGCACCCCCCTATATAGTTCACCCCTCCACTTT.

This clone is labeled as medium-sized. This CDR3 is also generated by other DNA sequences in the sample. The V gene is TRBV7-2, the J gene TRBJ1-2; D not certain. CDR3 length: 14 residues. CDR1 and CDR2 (germline): SGHTA, FQGNSA. Trimming pared 5 bases from V and 4 bases from J, leaving 14 bases between. The CDR3 spells CASSRGGFGYGYTF. CDR3 DNA: TGTGCCAGCAGCCGCGGCGGGTTTGGCTATGGCTACACCTTC. The full variable domain, completed using reference TRBV7-2 and TRBJ1-2, is GAGVSQSPSNKVTEKGKDVELRCDPISGHTALYWYRQSLGQGLEFLIYFQGNSAPDKSGLPSDRFSAERTGGSVSTLTIQRTQQEDSAVYLCASSRGGFGYGYTFGSGTRLTVV.

The chain links TRBV3-1 (or the pseudogene TRBV3-2) to TRBJ1-4; 9 bases align to TRBD1. Germline assignment: CDR1 LGHDT and CDR2 YNNKEL (reference sequence). This CDR3 region has 15 residues. V was clipped by 4 bases and J by 5 bases; unmatched bases: 5. CDR3: CASSLKTGGNEKLFF. For the CDR3, the DNA is TGTGCCAGCAGCCTCAAGACAGGGGGGAATGAAAAACTGTTTTTT.

This clone was detected only once. This chain uses TRBV19 with TRBJ2-3, with D possibly matching TRBD1 (6 bases). V lost 4 bases, J lost 3 bases, and 8 bases lay in between. Germline CDR1 reads LNHDA; CDR2 reads SQIVND (reference sequence). The CDR3 has 13 residues. This chain's CDR3 is CASSKGQTDTQYF. The CDR3 region has the DNA TGTGCCAGTAGTAAGGGACAAACAGATACGCAGTATTTT.

This clone was recorded a few times. The genes are TRBV4-1 and TRBJ2-5; 7 bases fit TRBD2. The length of the CDR3 is 16 residues. Germline V gene lookup returns CDR1 MGHRA and CDR2 YSYEKL. V lost 0 bases and J lost 5; bases outside the gene matches: 9. CDR3 sequence reads: CASSQERPDGGETQYF. CDR3 coding DNA: TGCGCCAGCAGCCAAGAAAGGCCAGACGGGGGGGAGACCCAGTACTTC.

The chain has TRBV6-4 and TRBJ2-3, with 12 bases lining up with TRBD2. CDR1 is MRHNA, CDR2 SNTAGT, per germline. Unmatched junction bases numbered 2, after V lost 2 bases and J lost 5 bases. CDR3 length: 15 amino acids. This CDR3 is CASSDLAGGQDTQYF. The DNA for the CDR3 is TGTGCCAGCAGTGACCTAGCGGGGGGGCAAGATACGCAGTATTTT.

The chain is built from TRBV6-2 or TRBV6-3 and TRBJ1-5; unclear D gene. Trimming removed 2 bases from V and 6 bases from J, with 14 bases in between. CDR3 length: 15 residues. Germline V lookup: CDR1 MNHEY, CDR2 SVGEGT. The CDR3 nucleotides are TGTGCCAGCAGTTACGGTGGGAGTGGGCTTCAGCCCCAGCATTTT. This sequence encodes CASSYGGSGLQPQHF.

Only one count was recorded for this clone. J is TRBJ1-2 and V is TRBV7-8; maybe TRBD1 (5 bases). The germline V and J ends were trimmed by 1 base and 4 bases, with 13 bases remaining between them. CDR3 length equals 15 residues. CDR1 SGHVS and CDR2 FQNEAQ come from the germline V gene. CDR3 nucleotides: TGTGCCAGCAGCTTAGGTCAACAGGTTACCTATGGCTACACCTTC. Translating it yields CASSLGQQVTYGYTF.

V usage is TRBV6-5 and J usage is TRBJ1-2, with TRBD1 matching 9 bases. CDR3 size: 15 residues. CDR1 and CDR2 from the germline V gene are MNHEY and SVGAGI. The ends lost 1 base at V and 2 bases at J; junction bases unmatched: 2. The CDR3 is CASSYYRGRNYGYTF. CDR3 nucleotide sequence: TGTGCCAGCAGTTACTACAGGGGGCGGAACTATGGCTACACCTTC.

The chain couples TRBV7-3 to TRBJ2-2, with a tentative D call TRBD2 (6 bases). The germline V gene has CDR1 SGHTA and CDR2 FQGTGA. Trimming took off 2 bases at V and 1 base at J, with 14 bases between the two ends. CDR3 length: 17 residues. DNA for the CDR3: TGTGCCAGCAGCTTACGCGGGGACTCCCGGAACACCGGGGAGCTGTTTTTT. As protein: CASSLRGDSRNTGELFF.

The V gene is TRBV12-3 or TRBV12-4, the J gene TRBJ1-6, with D perhaps matching TRBD1 (5 bases). The CDR3 length is 13 residues. The V end was cut by 4 bases, the J end by 7 bases, with 8 bases between. For the CDR3, the DNA is TGTGCCAGCAGTTCGGGGGGGAATTCACCCCTCCACTTT. Translating gives CASSSGGNSPLHF.

This sequence joins TRBV24-1 and TRBJ1-2, with TRBD1 identical over 10 bases. Germline V gene lookup returns CDR1 KGHDR and CDR2 SFDVKD. The CDR3 loop spans 15 amino acids. J gave up 6 bases and V 7 bases, and 10 bases lay outside the gene matches. The CDR3 here is CATSSPGQGFNGYTF. CDR3 nucleotides: TGTGCCACCAGCTCCCCGGGACAGGGGTTTAATGGCTACACCTTC.

The chain employs TRBV7-8 and TRBJ2-7; D not resolved. The CDR3 loop spans 12 amino acids. V was clipped by 5 bases and J by 3 bases, with 8 bases between them. From germline, CDR1 is SGHVS and CDR2 FQNEAQ. CDR3 sequence: CASSPTYYEQYF. The CDR3 bases are TGTGCCAGCAGCCCGACATACTACGAGCAGTACTTC.

This clone was counted a single time. This chain joins TRBV11-3 and TRBJ1-6, with a possible D match to TRBD1 (5 bases). Germline CDR1 is SGHNT and CDR2 is YENEEA. The germline V and J ends were trimmed by 3 bases and 0 bases, with 15 bases remaining between them. The CDR3 covers 18 residues. CDR3 loop: CASSFGAGLYSYNSPLHF. CDR3 nucleotide sequence: TGTGCCAGCAGCTTTGGAGCAGGGCTTTACTCCTATAATTCACCCCTCCACTTT.

V is TRBV18 and J is TRBJ1-5; 8 bases fit TRBD1. Trimming at V came to 5 bases and at J to 7 bases, leaving 7 bases not matched to a gene. CDR1 is KGHSH, CDR2 LQKENI, per germline. CDR3 length: 14 amino acids. CDR3 protein: CASSSDRGGQPQHF. CDR3 nucleotide sequence: TGTGCCAGCTCATCCGACAGGGGCGGCCAGCCCCAGCATTTT.

The J gene is TRBJ1-3, the V gene TRBV3-1 (or the pseudogene TRBV3-2), with D maybe TRBD1 (6 bases). Trimming removed 2 bases at V and 0 bases at J, with 8 bases between. The CDR3 is 15 amino acids. Looked up from germline, CDR1 is LGHDT and CDR2 is YNNKEL (reference sequence). This CDR3 reads CASSQYRDSGNTIYF. The CDR3 nucleotides read TGTGCCAGCAGCCAATACAGGGACTCTGGAAACACCATATATTTT.

The chain uses TRBV29-1 and TRBJ1-1; D ambiguous. Germline V CDR1 and CDR2: SQVTM, ANQGSEA. The CDR3 runs to 12 residues. The V gene lost 5 bases and the J gene lost 4 bases, with 11 bases spanning the gap. CDR3 residues: CSVQSPGTEAFF. The DNA of the CDR3 is TGCAGCGTTCAATCCCCGGGCACTGAAGCTTTCTTT.

This clone was detected a few times. V gene TRBV2 combines with J gene TRBJ1-5; 8 positions match TRBD1. The CDR3 contains 13 residues. V trimming: 7 bases; J trimming: 6 bases; junction bases outside the gene matches: 5. Germline V lookup: CDR1 SNHLY, CDR2 FYNNEI. The CDR3 reads CASTGGMSQPQHF. Written as DNA, the CDR3 is TGTGCCAGCACAGGGGGCATGAGTCAGCCCCAGCATTTT. The variable domain in full, with the rest retrieved from reference TRBV2 and TRBJ1-5, is EPEVTQTPSHQVTQMGQEVILRCVPISNHLYFYWYRQILGQKVEFLVSFYNNEISEKSEIFDDQFSVERPDGSNFTLKIRSTKLEDSAMYFCASTGGMSQPQHFGDGTRLSIL.

This clone was observed a few times. The rearrangement links TRBV2 to TRBJ1-1; D may be TRBD1 (5 bases). The length of the CDR3 is 13 residues. V lost 8 bases to trimming and J lost 2 bases, with 12 bases between them. Germline CDR1 is SNHLY and CDR2 is FYNNEI. This CDR3 is CASGAGYNTEAFF. CDR3 sequence (DNA): TGTGCCAGCGGGGCAGGGTATAACACTGAAGCTTTCTTT.

The chain employs TRBV27 and TRBJ1-2; possibly TRBD1 for D (6 bases). The CDR3 has 15 residues. Deletions cut 2 bases from V and 6 bases from J, with 16 bases between. Per germline, CDR1 MNHEY and CDR2 SMNVEV (reference sequence). The DNA for the CDR3 is TGTGCCAGCAGTTTACTAAGTACAGGGAAAGATGGCTACACCTTC. This encodes CASSLLSTGKDGYTF.

The V call is TRBV6-2 or TRBV6-3, the J call TRBJ2-7; D could derive from TRBD1 or TRBD2 (6 bases each). The V end lost 6 bases, the J end lost 3 bases, and 12 bases lay between the germline ends. Per the germline V gene, CDR1 is MNHEY and CDR2 is SVGEGT. This CDR3 has 13 residues. CDR3 amino acids: CASSRGHGYEQYV. The CDR3 nucleotides are TGTGCCAGCAGCCGGGGGCATGGCTACGAGCAGTACGTC.